These 20 T cell receptor beta chains were sequenced from one sample in a study of chemoradiotherapy in HPV16-positive cancers. The data were produced by immunoSEQ multiplex PCR, yet TCRdb's version contains in-frame clones alone and is incomplete. The sample holds about 35,000 clones, approximately 90% seen once. The source was blood, collected from a patient who underwent chemoradiotherapy. The source is a human donor with HPV-associated anogenital cancer.

The gene calls are TRBV7-2 and TRBJ2-5; 9 nucleotides align to TRBD2. Looked up from germline, CDR1 is SGHTA and CDR2 is FQGNSA. There are 15 residues in the CDR3. V lost 1 base to trimming and J lost 3 bases; unmatched junction nucleotides: 3. The CDR3 protein is CASSLGGGVEETQYF. The DNA of the CDR3 is TGTGCCAGCAGCTTAGGCGGGGGGGTGGAAGAGACCCAGTACTTC.

The chain has TRBV5-1 and TRBJ2-2, with 13 bases matching TRBD2. CDR1 and CDR2 (germline): SGHRS, YFSETQ. CDR3 length: 18 amino acids. V dropped 2 bases and J dropped 2; count of bases not matched to a gene: 6. The CDR3 spells CASSFSGTSGVNTGELFF. Here the CDR3 DNA reads TGCGCCAGCAGCTTCTCTGGGACTAGCGGGGTCAACACCGGGGAGCTGTTTTTT.

CDR3 in DNA: TGTGCCAGCAGCTTAGCAGCAGCTAACTATGGCTACACCTTC. This gives the protein CASSLAAANYGYTF. The chain recombines TRBV7-9 with TRBJ1-2, with unresolved D. The V gene lost 0 bases and the J gene lost 0 bases, with 5 bases spanning the gap. Germline-derived CDR1 and CDR2 are SEHNR and FQNEAQ (reference sequence). This CDR3 has 14 residues.

V and J are TRBV4-3 and TRBJ1-6; 7 bases fit TRBD1. V dropped 5 bases and J dropped 6; count of bases not matched to a gene: 7. The CDR3 loop spans 15 amino acids. The germline V gene encodes CDR1 LGHNA and CDR2 YSLEER. This CDR3 is CASSDQGQSNSPLHF. The CDR3 DNA reads TGCGCCAGCAGCGACCAGGGACAGAGTAATTCACCCCTCCACTTT.

The chain joins TRBV19 to TRBJ2-3, with D perhaps TRBD1 (5 bases). Germline CDR1 is LNHDA and CDR2 is SQIVND (reference sequence). Trimming pared 5 bases from V and 9 bases from J, leaving 27 bases between. This CDR3 is 17 amino acids long. CDR3 sequence: CASSLSRLEGVLGTQYF. CDR3 coding DNA: TGTGCCAGTAGTCTTTCGAGACTGGAAGGGGTTCTTGGGACGCAGTATTTT.

The chain links TRBV6-1 to TRBJ2-1; possibly TRBD1 or TRBD2 for D (6 bases each). CDR3 length: 15 amino acids. The V and J ends lost 3 bases and 10 bases respectively, with 19 bases between them. The germline V gene has CDR1 MNHNS and CDR2 SASEGT. As DNA, the CDR3 is TGTGCCAGCAGTGATCCGGGGGCCCAGTTCTGGGAGCAGTTCTTC. Protein sequence: CASSDPGAQFWEQFF.

The rearrangement links TRBV5-8 to TRBJ1-1; D is unresolved. The germline V and J ends were trimmed by 3 bases and 7 bases, with 7 bases remaining between them. The CDR3 spans 11 residues. CDR1 and CDR2 from the germline V gene are SGHTS and YDEGEE. The CDR3 region is CASSSRSEAFF. The CDR3 bases are TGTGCCAGCAGCTCAAGGAGTGAAGCTTTCTTT. The variable domain in full, with the rest retrieved from reference TRBV5-8 and TRBJ1-1, is EAGVTQSPTHLIKTRGQQATLRCSPISGHTSVYWYQQALGLGLQFLLWYDEGEERNRGNFPPRFSGRQFPNYSSELNVNALELEDSALYLCASSSRSEAFFGQGTRLTVV.

V gene TRBV5-1 combines with J gene TRBJ2-5; D uncertain. Germline loops: CDR1 SGHRS, CDR2 YFSETQ. Trimming cost V 0 bases and J 3 bases, with 9 bases left between them. This CDR3 comprises 14 residues. The CDR3: CASSLAAQKETQYF. For the CDR3, the DNA is TGCGCCAGCAGCTTGGCCGCGCAGAAAGAGACCCAGTACTTC.

This clone is a singleton in its sample. The chain is built from TRBV4-1 and TRBJ2-7, with TRBD2 matching over 7 bases. CDR1 MGHRA and CDR2 YSYEKL come from the germline V gene. V dropped 1 base and J dropped 3; count of bases not matched to a gene: 9. This CDR3 is 16 amino acids long. The CDR3 is CASSQVGGSSGYEQYF. The CDR3 nucleotides are TGCGCCAGCAGCCAAGTGGGGGGGAGTAGTGGCTACGAGCAGTACTTC.

The chain joins TRBV5-1 to TRBJ1-4; D ambiguous. Germline assignment: CDR1 SGHRS and CDR2 YFSETQ. CDR3 length equals 13 residues. V lost 4 bases to trimming and J lost 0 bases, with 4 bases between them. The chain's CDR3 is CASSTTTNEKLFF. CDR3 in DNA: TGCGCCAGCAGCACTACAACTAATGAAAAACTGTTTTTT. The entire variable domain, with the rest obtained from reference TRBV5-1 and TRBJ1-4, is as follows: KAGVTQTPRYLIKTRGQQVTLSCSPISGHRSVSWYQQTPGQGLQFLFEYFSETQRNKGNFPGRFSGRQFSNSRSEMNVSTLELGDSALYLCASSTTTNEKLFFGSGTQLSVL.

The chain links TRBV5-1 to TRBJ1-2, with D maybe TRBD1 (6 bases). The CDR3 spans 17 residues. Trimming left V 4 bases short and J 8 bases short, with 27 bases between. Germline CDR1 reads SGHRS; CDR2 reads YFSETQ. In DNA, the CDR3 is TGCGCCAGCAGCCCGTGGTACGGGACACCAAACGAGGAAGGCTACACCTTC. Translating gives CASSPWYGTPNEEGYTF. The entire variable domain, with the rest obtained from reference TRBV5-1 and TRBJ1-2, is as follows: KAGVTQTPRYLIKTRGQQVTLSCSPISGHRSVSWYQQTPGQGLQFLFEYFSETQRNKGNFPGRFSGRQFSNSRSEMNVSTLELGDSALYLCASSPWYGTPNEEGYTFGSGTRLTVV.

This chain connects TRBV6-5 to TRBJ1-4; weak D call: TRBD1 (6 bases). This CDR3 region has 15 residues. V lost 0 bases to trimming and J lost 7 bases, with 12 bases between them. In germline, CDR1 is MNHEY, CDR2 SVGAGI. The CDR3 spells CASSYSGQGIEKLFF. DNA of the CDR3: TGTGCCAGCAGTTACTCGGGGCAGGGGATTGAAAAACTGTTTTTT.

The rearrangement joins TRBV11-1 to TRBJ2-5, with TRBD2 identical over 8 bases. J was trimmed by 0 bases and V by 1 base; bases with no gene match: 4. This CDR3 region has 16 residues. The germline V gene has CDR1 SGHAT and CDR2 FQDESV (reference sequence). The DNA for the CDR3 is TGTGCCAGCAGCTTAGGATTAGCGGGGAACCAAGAGACCCAGTACTTC. Translating it yields CASSLGLAGNQETQYF.

This chain joins TRBV27 and TRBJ2-7, with D possibly being TRBD2 (6 bases). Germline CDR1 and CDR2: MNHEY and SMNVEV (reference sequence). The CDR3 loop spans 16 amino acids. The V and J ends lost 8 bases and 1 base respectively, with 21 bases between them. The CDR3 loop is CASRTVTGTRSYEQYF. The CDR3 DNA is TGTGCCAGCCGAACAGTCACCGGGACTCGATCCTACGAGCAGTACTTC.

The chain combines TRBV5-1 with TRBJ1-2, with unresolved D. Germline V gene lookup returns CDR1 SGHRS and CDR2 YFSETQ. This CDR3 has 16 amino acids. Trimming cost V 2 bases and J 3 bases, with 17 bases left between them. CDR3 protein: CASSFESRPGDYGYTF. The CDR3 bases are TGCGCCAGCAGCTTCGAGTCGCGGCCTGGGGACTATGGCTACACCTTC.

This clone is deemed medium-sized. The chain is built from TRBV4-2 and TRBJ2-1, with D hard to call. This CDR3 is 15 amino acids long. CDR1 LGHNA and CDR2 YNFKEQ come from the germline V gene. V was cut by 0 bases and J by 0 bases, with 6 bases left in between. The CDR3 region is CASSQDPGSYNEQFF. As DNA, the CDR3 is TGTGCCAGCAGCCAAGATCCAGGCTCCTACAATGAGCAGTTCTTC.

This rearrangement joins TRBV5-4 to TRBJ1-4; the D gene is possibly TRBD1 (5 bases). V lost 4 bases, J lost 8 bases, and 15 bases lay in between. The germline gives CDR1 SGHNT, CDR2 YYREEE (reference sequence). There are 14 residues in the CDR3. The CDR3 DNA sequence: TGTGCCAGCAGCACGGGACGGGTTGTGGAAAAACTGTTTTTT. Residues: CASSTGRVVEKLFF. Combining the CDR3 with reference TRBV5-4 and TRBJ1-4 gives the whole variable domain ETGVTQSPTHLIKTRGQQVTLRCSSQSGHNTVSWYQQALGQGPQFIFQYYREEENGRGNFPPRFSGLQFPNYSSELNVNALELDDSALYLCASSTGRVVEKLFFGSGTQLSVL.

The chain recombines TRBV7-2 with TRBJ2-5; tentative D call: TRBD2 (6 bases). Germline V gene lookup returns CDR1 SGHTA and CDR2 FQGNSA. V gave up 0 bases and J gave up 5 bases, with 16 bases separating them. The CDR3 is 16 residues long. DNA for the CDR3: TGTGCCAGCAGCTTAGCGCCTGTAGCGGTTGGGGAGACCCAGTACTTC. Translation: CASSLAPVAVGETQYF. The full variable domain, completed using reference TRBV7-2 and TRBJ2-5, is GAGVSQSPSNKVTEKGKDVELRCDPISGHTALYWYRQSLGQGLEFLIYFQGNSAPDKSGLPSDRFSAERTGGSVSTLTIQRTQQEDSAVYLCASSLAPVAVGETQYFGPGTRLLVL.

The V and J genes are TRBV6-5 and TRBJ2-7, with 7 positions matching TRBD2. CDR3 size: 15 residues. The V gene's germline CDR1 is MNHEY and CDR2 SVGAGI. V lost 2 bases to trimming and J lost 0 bases; unmatched junction nucleotides: 4. The CDR3 DNA is TGTGCCAGCAGTTACGTTAGCGGGTACTCCTACGAGCAGTACTTC. Translation gives CASSYVSGYSYEQYF.

V usage is TRBV7-2 and J usage is TRBJ1-6; D remains unclear. CDR3 length equals 15 residues. Trimming pared 4 bases from V and 9 bases from J, leaving 16 bases between. Germline CDR1 is SGHTA and CDR2 is FQGNSA. DNA for the CDR3: TGTGCCAGCAGCTCATACACCCTGGTTCGTTCACCCCTCCACTTT. This sequence encodes CASSSYTLVRSPLHF.